This T cell receptor (beta chain) was obtained from a study of identical twins. Unique molecular identifiers were present on cDNA, and template switching added a universal primer site. MiXCR, run by TCRdb on the 5' RACE reads, gives a single entry per CDR3 protein. This table has 1.5 million to 2 million distinct CDR3 sequences, roughly 35% appearing once. V dropped 1 base and J dropped 1 base, with 19 bases sitting between them. Germline loops: CDR1 SEHNR, CDR2 FQNEAQ (reference sequence). This CDR3 region has 18 residues. Notes on this clonotype: Its specificity is not known.

Study-wide findings and caveats: Reduced insertions were recorded for abundant cord blood beta clonotypes, with no such pattern in memory repertoires. Cross-sectional statistical analysis, not tracking of the same donors, underpinned the conclusions. Twin pairs' shared out-of-frame alpha sequences were enriched in low generation probability.

The receptor was isolated from a newborn girl in good health. The sequencing sample was made of cord blood. The chain links TRBV7-9 to TRBJ1-2, with unresolved D. The CDR3 nucleotides are TGTGCCAGCAGCTTAGTAGTTGGGGAACTCGTGGGTAACTATGGCTACACCTTC. Translated: CASSLVVGELVGNYGYTF.